The 14 T cell receptor beta chains below all came from one sample that was sequenced in a study of shared clonotypes between healthy human individuals. Sequencing was performed with immunoSEQ multiplex PCR; in TCRdb, only in-frame clones are kept and a portion is missing. The sample lists about 680,000 clones, less than 85% occurring once. Input material: memory CD4+ T cells sorted from blood. The subset denotes: CD45RA-negative fraction. The receptors shown here come from a woman aged 25 to 39 in good health.

V and J are TRBV10-2 and TRBJ2-1, with D perhaps assigned TRBD1 or TRBD2 (5 bases each). Germline values: CDR1 WSHSY, CDR2 SAAADI. This CDR3 is 13 amino acids long. V was clipped by 4 bases and J by 10 bases, with 14 bases between them. The CDR3 DNA reads as TGCGCCAGCAGTGGGGACGGATACAGGGAGCAGTTCTTC. It is translated as CASSGDGYREQFF.

The rearrangement joins TRBV6-1 to TRBJ2-6; D is unclear. Germline V gene data show CDR1 as MNHNS and CDR2 as SASEGT. The length of the CDR3 is 15 residues. Trimming pared 7 bases from V and 0 bases from J, leaving 10 bases between. CDR3 DNA sequence: TGTGCCAGCACCCCAGGTCCCTCTGGGGCCAACGTCCTGACTTTC. Its protein is CASTPGPSGANVLTF.

The chain uses TRBV5-1 and TRBJ2-5; maybe TRBD2 (6 bases). Germline-derived CDR1 and CDR2 are SGHRS and YFSETQ. V shed 0 bases and J shed 3 bases, with 12 bases lying between them. This CDR3 is 15 amino acids long. In DNA, the CDR3 is TGCGCCAGCAGCTTGGATGGGACTTCAAAAGAGACCCAGTACTTC. The encoded protein is CASSLDGTSKETQYF.

The V call is TRBV30, the J call TRBJ1-3; perhaps TRBD1 as D (5 bases). CDR1 is GTSNPN, CDR2 SVGIG, per germline (reference sequence). The CDR3 has 13 amino acids. Trimming removed 5 bases from V and 3 bases from J, with 11 bases in between. CDR3 DNA: TGTGCCTGGGGTCCAGGGTTTGGAAACACCATATATTTT. It translates to CAWGPGFGNTIYF.

J is TRBJ1-1 and V is TRBV5-1; D not resolved. Germline assignment: CDR1 SGHRS and CDR2 YFSETQ. The CDR3 covers 14 residues. V gave up 4 bases and J gave up 4 bases, with 14 bases separating them. CDR3: CASSSGEVGTEAFF. In DNA form, the CDR3 reads TGCGCCAGCAGCAGCGGGGAGGTTGGCACTGAAGCTTTCTTT. The full variable domain, with the rest looked up from reference TRBV5-1 and TRBJ1-1, is KAGVTQTPRYLIKTRGQQVTLSCSPISGHRSVSWYQQTPGQGLQFLFEYFSETQRNKGNFPGRFSGRQFSNSRSEMNVSTLELGDSALYLCASSSGEVGTEAFFGQGTRLTVV.

This chain uses TRBV29-1 with TRBJ1-2, with 11 bases fitting TRBD1. This CDR3 has 14 residues. V lost 2 bases, J lost 7 bases, and 6 bases stayed unmatched. Per germline, CDR1 SQVTM and CDR2 ANQGSEA. CDR3 loop: CSVERGQGVGGYTF. CDR3 nucleotides: TGCAGCGTTGAAAGGGGACAGGGGGTAGGTGGCTACACCTTC.

Turning to this clone: Other DNA sequences in this specimen translate into the identical CDR3. This chain connects TRBV18 to TRBJ1-1; D remains unclear. Germline-derived CDR1 and CDR2 are KGHSH and LQKENI. This CDR3 has 13 amino acids. With 2 bases removed from V and 2 bases from J, the gap between germline ends came to 6 bases. Here the CDR3 DNA reads TGTGCCAGCTCACCAAGCCTAAACACTGAAGCTTTCTTT. Translation: CASSPSLNTEAFF.

The table lists this clone with a few counts. The chain carries TRBV6-1 and TRBJ1-2; D may be TRBD1 (5 bases). Looked up from germline, CDR1 is MNHNS and CDR2 is SASEGT. CDR3 length: 13 amino acids. Trimming shortened V by 7 bases and J by 1 base, and 10 bases separated the two germline ends. DNA for the CDR3: TGTGCCAGCAACGGGGGTTTTAACTATGGCTACACCTTC. Protein product: CASNGGFNYGYTF.

There are a few counts of this clone. V usage is TRBV27 and J usage is TRBJ1-2, with unresolved D. The length of the CDR3 is 13 residues. Trimming cost V 5 bases and J 3 bases, with 10 bases left between them. Germline values: CDR1 MNHEY, CDR2 SMNVEV (reference sequence). The CDR3 region is CASSPSRYYGYTF. In DNA form, the CDR3 reads TGTGCCAGCAGTCCCTCCAGGTACTATGGCTACACCTTC.

The chain joins TRBV19 to TRBJ2-1, with 8 bases aligning to TRBD1. V lost 5 bases to trimming and J lost 5 bases; unmatched junction nucleotides: 8. The CDR3 is 15 residues long. Germline V gene sequence: CDR1 LNHDA, CDR2 SQIVND (reference sequence). The CDR3, as DNA: TGTGCCAGTAGTCGAACAGGGGGTATTAACAATGAGCAGTTCTTC. Translating gives CASSRTGGINNEQFF.

The J gene is TRBJ1-1, the V gene TRBV6-6; TRBD1 might be the D (5 bases). The germline CDR1 and CDR2 sequences are MNHNY and SVGAGI (reference sequence). The CDR3 is made up of 15 amino acids. With 7 bases removed from V and 1 base from J, the gap between germline ends came to 16 bases. The CDR3 DNA reads TGTGCCAGCACTATAGAGACCGGGGGGAACACTGAAGCTTTCTTT. This gives the protein CASTIETGGNTEAFF.

V and J are TRBV28 and TRBJ2-1; D is ambiguous. The germline CDR1 and CDR2 sequences are MDHEN and SYDVKM. CDR3 length equals 16 residues. Trimming shortened V by 5 bases and J by 0 bases, and 14 bases separated the two germline ends. The DNA for the CDR3 is TGTGCCAGCAGTACCCCGAGCTACAGCTCCTACAATGAGCAGTTCTTC. It specifies CASSTPSYSSYNEQFF. The whole variable domain, filled in from reference TRBV28 and TRBJ2-1, reads DVKVTQSSRYLVKRTGEKVFLECVQDMDHENMFWYRQDPGLGLRLIYFSYDVKMKEKGDIPEGYSVSREKKERFSLILESASTNQTSMYLCASSTPSYSSYNEQFFGPGTRLTVL.

This clone was seen a single time. CDR3 region: CASSLDGRRGRETQYF. As DNA, the CDR3 is TGCGCCAGCAGCTTGGACGGTCGCAGGGGGCGGGAGACCCAGTACTTC. This chain links TRBV5-1 with TRBJ2-5, with 8 bases aligning to TRBD1. V dropped 0 bases and J dropped 5; count of bases not matched to a gene: 9. This CDR3 comprises 16 residues. Germline CDR1 and CDR2: SGHRS and YFSETQ. Together with reference TRBV5-1 and TRBJ2-5, the CDR3 gives the full variable domain: KAGVTQTPRYLIKTRGQQVTLSCSPISGHRSVSWYQQTPGQGLQFLFEYFSETQRNKGNFPGRFSGRQFSNSRSEMNVSTLELGDSALYLCASSLDGRRGRETQYFGPGTRLLVL.

To note about this clone: Other DNA sequences in this sample translate to the same CDR3. In DNA form, the CDR3 reads TGTGCCAGCAGTTTATGGGGAGGGAGCTCCTACGAGCAGTACTTC. This codes for CASSLWGGSSYEQYF. This chain uses TRBV28 with TRBJ2-7; TRBD2 matches 7 bases. CDR3 length equals 15 residues. After removal of 0 bases from V and 0 bases from J, the junction contained 2 bases not matched to a gene. Germline V gene data show CDR1 as MDHEN and CDR2 as SYDVKM.